The 22 T cell receptor beta chains below all came from one sample that was sequenced in a study of shared clonotypes between healthy human individuals (dated by TCRdb to the early 2020s). CD8 naive samples consisted of CD45RO-negative cells that were positively selected for CCR7, yielding a CD45RA+CCR7+ population without TemRA cells. Receptors were amplified or captured by the immunoSEQ multiplex PCR assay. This immuneACCESS table, as held by TCRdb, lists in-frame sequences with V and J called but not all clones. Of the missing ones, under half trace to an unresolved V gene in checked studies; the others have no known cause. This sample comprises millions of clones, approximately 94% of them detected only once. The top ten hold more than 0.95% of the sample. Specimen: naive CD8+ T cells sorted from blood. The sample's cell subset or site label, decoded: CD45RA+CCR7+. These receptors originate from a man aged 18-30 years in good health.

The chain has TRBV25-1 and TRBJ2-2, with D tentatively TRBD1 or TRBD2 (6 bases each). The CDR3 has 14 amino acids. Trimming cost V 10 bases and J 0 bases, with 12 bases left between them. CDR1 and CDR2 from the germline V gene are MGHDK and SYGVNS. The DNA of the CDR3 is TGTGCCACCCGAGGGGGGTCGAACACCGGGGAGCTGTTTTTT. Amino acids: CATRGGSNTGELFF. Full variable domain (rest looked up from reference TRBV25-1 and TRBJ2-2): EADIYQTPRYLVIGTGKKITLECSQTMGHDKMYWYQQDPGMELHLIHYSYGVNSTEKGDLSSESTVSRIRTEHFPLTLESARPSHTSQYLCATRGGSNTGELFFGEGSRLTVL.

The chain joins TRBV7-9 to TRBJ2-2, with D perhaps TRBD1 (6 bases). V lost 1 base, J lost 6 bases, and 6 bases lay in between. Per germline, CDR1 SEHNR and CDR2 FQNEAQ (reference sequence). CDR3 length equals 13 residues. CDR3 loop: CASSLGTAGELFF. The CDR3 DNA reads TGTGCCAGCAGCTTAGGGACAGCCGGGGAGCTGTTTTTT.

The genes are TRBV9 and TRBJ2-7; 12 bases are a match to TRBD2. Germline CDR1 is SGDLS and CDR2 is YYNGEE. Losses at the gene ends were 4 bases for V and 3 bases for J; bases not matched to a gene: 5. This CDR3 has 15 residues. The CDR3 loop is CASSPSGGAVYEQYF. CDR3 coding DNA: TGTGCCAGCAGCCCTAGCGGGGGGGCAGTCTACGAGCAGTACTTC.

The V call is TRBV11-2, the J call TRBJ1-5, with TRBD1 matching 8 bases. The CDR3 consists of 14 residues. The germline CDR1 and CDR2 sequences are SGHAT and FQNNGV. J lost 7 bases, V lost 2 bases, and 4 bases had no gene match. Written as DNA, the CDR3 is TGTGCCAGCAGCTTATCAGGGGGCCAACAGCCCCAGCATTTT. This encodes CASSLSGGQQPQHF.

The CDR3 sequence: CASSQRHAGSYEQYF. In nucleotides, the CDR3 is TGCGCCAGCAGCCAACGACATGCAGGGAGCTACGAGCAGTACTTC. The chain links TRBV4-1 to TRBJ2-7; either TRBD1 or TRBD2 may fit D (5 bases each). The CDR3 length is 15 residues. Between the trimmed V and J ends, which lost 2 bases and 3 bases, there was a span of 14 bases. Germline-derived CDR1 and CDR2 are MGHRA and YSYEKL.

V gene TRBV7-8 combines with J gene TRBJ2-1; 9 bases map to TRBD2. Germline trimming cut 5 bases from V and 8 bases from J; bases unmatched to any gene: 10. Germline V lookup: CDR1 SGHVS, CDR2 FQNEAQ. This CDR3 contains 15 residues. CDR3 protein: CASSRSAGGPYEQFF. The CDR3 region has the DNA TGTGCCAGCAGCCGATCGGCGGGAGGGCCGTATGAGCAGTTCTTC.

V gene TRBV9 combines with J gene TRBJ2-7; 10 bases map to TRBD2. The CDR3 is 18 amino acids. J gave up 2 bases and V 0 bases, and 11 bases lay outside the gene matches. CDR1 SGDLS and CDR2 YYNGEE come from the germline V gene. The CDR3 sequence: CASSVVGASGSLTYEQYF. The CDR3 coding sequence is TGTGCCAGCAGCGTAGTTGGGGCTAGCGGGAGCCTCACCTACGAGCAGTACTTC.

V is TRBV12-5 and J is TRBJ2-7; perhaps TRBD2 as D (5 bases). The ends were cut back, 1 base at V and 7 bases at J, with 20 bases in the middle. CDR3 length: 16 amino acids. Germline V lookup: CDR1 LGHNT, CDR2 FRNRAP. CDR3 sequence (DNA): TGTGCTAGTGGTTTGGGAATCAGCGGACTGGTCCGGGAGCAGTACTTC. The encoded protein is CASGLGISGLVREQYF.

For this clone: The sample has other DNA sequences that encode this CDR3 too. The chain combines TRBV6-5 with TRBJ1-1; no clear D gene. The germline CDR1 and CDR2 sequences are MNHEY and SVGAGI. Trimming removed 0 bases at V and 0 bases at J, with 8 bases between. This CDR3 has 15 amino acids. This chain's CDR3 is CASSYSTGMNTEAFF. CDR3 sequence (DNA): TGTGCCAGCAGTTACTCGACGGGGATGAACACTGAAGCTTTCTTT.

The rearrangement links TRBV11-1 to TRBJ2-1; 11 nucleotides line up with TRBD2. J was trimmed by 5 bases and V by 6 bases; bases with no gene match: 9. The length of the CDR3 is 16 residues. Germline V lookup: CDR1 SGHAT, CDR2 FQDESV (reference sequence). The CDR3 DNA reads as TGTGCCAGCAGGCCTCACCTTAGCGGGGGGGACAATGAGCAGTTCTTC. Its protein is CASRPHLSGGDNEQFF. Combining the CDR3 with reference TRBV11-1 and TRBJ2-1 gives the whole variable domain EAEVAQSPRYKITEKSQAVAFWCDPISGHATLYWYRQILGQGPELLVQFQDESVVDDSQLPKDRFSAERLKGVDSTLKIQPAELGDSAMYLCASRPHLSGGDNEQFFGPGTRLTVL.

This chain uses TRBV19 with TRBJ1-4; 8 bases agree with TRBD1. The CDR3 is 17 amino acids. CDR1 is LNHDA and CDR2 is SQIVND in the germline V gene (reference sequence). V lost 5 bases, J lost 8 bases, and 16 bases stayed unmatched. CDR3 nucleotides: TGTGCCAGTAGTCCTAGAAAAACCGGGACAGGCCCCGAAAAACTGTTTTTT. Translation: CASSPRKTGTGPEKLFF.

V and J are TRBV28 and TRBJ2-3; 8 bases match TRBD2. The CDR3 totals 15 residues. Trimming at V came to 4 bases and at J to 5 bases, leaving 8 bases not matched to a gene. Germline lookup yields CDR1 MDHEN and CDR2 SYDVKM. CDR3: CASSSPRGGKDTQYF. In DNA form, the CDR3 reads TGTGCCAGCAGTTCACCTCGGGGGGGCAAAGATACGCAGTATTTT.

The rearrangement links TRBV7-2 to TRBJ2-7; weak D call: TRBD2 (5 bases). CDR3 length: 14 residues. The germline CDR1 and CDR2 sequences are SGHTA and FQGNSA. V lost 5 bases and J 2 bases, leaving 13 bases between the germline ends. The CDR3 region has the DNA TGTGCCAGCAGCGACTACGCGGGTCCCTACGAGCAGTACTTC. Its protein is CASSDYAGPYEQYF.

J is TRBJ2-7 and V is TRBV5-6, with 7 positions matching TRBD2. V shed 3 bases, J shed 1 base, and the junction held 7 bases outside the gene matches. The germline CDR1 and CDR2 sequences are SGHDT and YYEEEE. The CDR3 has 15 amino acids. The CDR3 DNA sequence: TGTGCCAGCAGCTCGACACCGGGGGGATCCTACGAGCAGTACTTC. This gives the protein CASSSTPGGSYEQYF. The full variable domain, with the rest looked up from reference TRBV5-6 and TRBJ2-7, is DAGVTQSPTHLIKTRGQQVTLRCSPKSGHDTVSWYQQALGQGPQFIFQYYEEEERQRGNFPDRFSGHQFPNYSSELNVNALLLGDSALYLCASSSTPGGSYEQYFGPGTRLTVT.

V usage is TRBV19 and J usage is TRBJ2-5; TRBD1 agrees at 7 bases. With V trimmed by 3 bases and J by 5 bases, 3 bases remained unmatched. The V gene's germline CDR1 is LNHDA and CDR2 SQIVND (reference sequence). This CDR3 is built from 13 residues. The CDR3 DNA is TGTGCCAGTAGTATGACAGGGTGGGAGACCCAGTACTTC. Translating gives CASSMTGWETQYF.

This clone has only one observation. V is TRBV30 and J is TRBJ2-1, with 8 positions matching TRBD1. The germline V gene has CDR1 GTSNPN and CDR2 SVGIG (reference sequence). The J segment lost 3 bases and the V segment lost 3 bases, leaving 7 bases of the junction unmatched. The CDR3 sequence is 15 residues long. DNA for the CDR3: TGTGCCTGGAGCGCCGGGACAGGCCTCTACAATGAGCAGTTCTTC. This sequence encodes CAWSAGTGLYNEQFF.

The V gene is TRBV6-1, the J gene TRBJ1-1; a weak D match, TRBD1 (6 bases). This CDR3 is 15 amino acids long. Germline CDR1 is MNHNS and CDR2 is SASEGT. Trimming left V 4 bases short and J 7 bases short, with 19 bases between. Written as DNA, the CDR3 is TGTGCCAGCAGTGCTACCAGGGGACGTTGGATTGAAGCTTTCTTT. As protein: CASSATRGRWIEAFF.

The chain uses TRBV15 and TRBJ2-2, with 7 bases aligning to TRBD2. J was trimmed by 8 bases and V by 4 bases; bases with no gene match: 7. The CDR3 is 14 residues long. Germline CDR1 reads LNHNV; CDR2 reads YYDKDF (reference sequence). CDR3 nucleotide sequence: TGTGCCACCAGCACTCCAGAAGCGGGAGGGGAGCTGTTTTTT. Protein sequence: CATSTPEAGGELFF.

As DNA, the CDR3 is TGTGCCAGCAGCTCTCGACAGGGGGGGACTAGGTTATACGAGCAGTACTTC. Translating it yields CASSSRQGGTRLYEQYF. This rearrangement joins TRBV21-1 to TRBJ2-7; the table gives TRBD1 as D, unverified against the DNA. TRBV21-1 is shown as a pseudogene. CDR3 size: 17 residues.

V gene TRBV11-2 combines with J gene TRBJ2-7; D unclear. V shed 5 bases and J shed 3 bases, with 11 bases lying between them. The germline CDR1 and CDR2 sequences are SGHAT and FQNNGV. This CDR3 region has 13 residues. The CDR3 loop is CASSPRIDYEQYF. DNA of the CDR3: TGTGCCAGCAGCCCCCGGATAGACTACGAGCAGTACTTC.

The rearrangement links TRBV2 to TRBJ1-4, with D possibly TRBD1 on 5 matching bases. Germline V gene data show CDR1 as SNHLY and CDR2 as FYNNEI. CDR3 length equals 17 residues. V was pared by 2 bases and J by 3 bases, with 16 bases between. The CDR3 reads CASSEWGGEGPNEKLFF. In nucleotides, the CDR3 is TGTGCCAGCAGTGAATGGGGTGGCGAGGGGCCTAATGAAAAACTGTTTTTT. Filled out from reference TRBV2 and TRBJ1-4, the complete variable domain reads EPEVTQTPSHQVTQMGQEVILRCVPISNHLYFYWYRQILGQKVEFLVSFYNNEISEKSEIFDDQFSVERPDGSNFTLKIRSTKLEDSAMYFCASSEWGGEGPNEKLFFGSGTQLSVL.

The V gene is TRBV2, the J gene TRBJ2-7; 7 bases are a match to TRBD1. V lost 9 bases to trimming and J lost 0 bases; unmatched junction nucleotides: 5. The CDR3 extends over 13 amino acids. Per germline, CDR1 SNHLY and CDR2 FYNNEI. The chain's CDR3 is CASRDSHSYEQYF. DNA for the CDR3: TGTGCCAGTAGGGACAGTCACTCCTACGAGCAGTACTTC.